These 9 T cell receptor beta chains came from one sample sequenced in a study of T cells in Graves' hyperthyroidism and ophthalmopathy. Template material for amplifying TCR beta CDR3 regions consisted of RNA transcripts. The TCR CDR3 was amplified in a first-round RT-PCR using the HTBI primer set. Each CDR3 protein gets one entry after TCRdb re-called the multiplex PCR reads with MiXCR. The sample contains some 370,000 distinct CDR3 sequences, around 15% of which appear only once. Sequencing used blood. These receptors were obtained from a man in his fifties or sixties with Graves' ophthalmopathy.

This clonotype was observed many times. The chain couples TRBV3-1 to TRBJ2-1, with TRBD2 as a possible D gene (7 bases). The CDR3 loop spans 17 amino acids. V lost 1 base, J lost 3 bases, and 16 bases lay in between. Germline CDR1 is LGHDT and CDR2 is YNNKEL (reference sequence). The CDR3 loop reads CASSQARRGGFYNEQFF. The CDR3 nucleotides are TGTGCCAGCAGCCAAGCCCGTAGGGGGGGCTTCTACAATGAGCAGTTCTTC.

The genes are TRBV20-1 and TRBJ2-5, with D unresolved. The germline V gene encodes CDR1 DFQATT and CDR2 SNEGSKA (reference sequence). This CDR3 region has 14 residues. Trimming removed 0 bases at V and 5 bases at J, with 13 bases between. CDR3 protein: CSARDIVGTETQYF. CDR3 nucleotide sequence: TGCAGTGCTAGAGATATAGTGGGAACGGAGACCCAGTACTTC.

At least ten counts were recorded for this clonotype. The V gene is TRBV2, the J gene TRBJ2-2, with D hard to call. This CDR3 contains 12 residues. Trimming took off 6 bases at V and 4 bases at J, with 6 bases between the two ends. Germline assignment: CDR1 SNHLY and CDR2 FYNNEI. The CDR3 here is CASRVGTGELFF. The CDR3 nucleotides are TGTGCCAGCAGGGTTGGCACCGGGGAGCTGTTTTTT.

There are a few counts of this clonotype. The chain links TRBV7-6 to TRBJ1-4; tentative D call: TRBD1 (6 bases). Per germline, CDR1 SGHVS and CDR2 FNYEAQ. CDR3 size: 15 residues. Trimming removed 0 bases from V and 3 bases from J, with 8 bases in between. The CDR3 DNA sequence: TGTGCCAGCAGCTTAGCGGGGGCGGCTAATGAAAAACTGTTTTTT. This gives the protein CASSLAGAANEKLFF. Full variable domain (missing parts from reference TRBV7-6 and TRBJ1-4): GAGVSQSPRYKVTKRGQDVALRCDPISGHVSLYWYRQALGQGPEFLTYFNYEAQQDKSGLPNDRFSAERPEGSISTLTIQRTEQRDSAMYRCASSLAGAANEKLFFGSGTQLSVL.

The V and J genes are TRBV20-1 and TRBJ2-2; tentative D call: TRBD2 (5 bases). The V end lost 7 bases, the J end lost 2 bases, and 8 bases lay between the germline ends. CDR3 length equals 12 residues. Germline values: CDR1 DFQATT, CDR2 SNEGSKA (reference sequence). CDR3 nucleotide sequence: TGCAGTGTCCTAGCAAACACCGGGGAGCTGTTTTTT. It is translated as CSVLANTGELFF.

The chain combines TRBV13 with TRBJ2-7, with 7 nucleotides matching TRBD2. The V gene's germline CDR1 is PRHDT and CDR2 FYEKMQ (reference sequence). The V gene end was trimmed by 0 bases and the J gene end by 7 bases; junction bases not matched to a gene: 6. This CDR3 is 14 amino acids long. CDR3 DNA: TGTGCCAGCAGCTTAGGGCTAGCGGTCCCGGAGCAGTACTTC. Residues: CASSLGLAVPEQYF.

This clonotype was observed a handful of times. CDR3 DNA sequence: TGCGCCAGCAGCCCAGGACAGGGCTATAGCACAGATACGCAGTATTTT. Protein: CASSPGQGYSTDTQYF. V usage is TRBV5-1 and J usage is TRBJ2-3, with 8 positions matching TRBD1. Trimming removed 4 bases from V and 0 bases from J; junction bases left unmatched: 7. The germline gives CDR1 SGHRS, CDR2 YFSETQ. There are 16 residues in the CDR3.

This clonotype was counted many times. Here the CDR3 reads CAWSPPGLAEFTDTQYF. CDR3 sequence (DNA): TGTGCCTGGAGCCCCCCCGGGCTAGCGGAATTCACAGATACGCAGTATTTT. V usage is TRBV30 and J usage is TRBJ2-3; TRBD2 matches 7 bases. Germline lookup yields CDR1 GTSNPN and CDR2 SVGIG (reference sequence). The V segment lost 3 bases and the J segment 2 bases; nucleotides outside the gene matches: 14. There are 17 residues in the CDR3.

This clonotype was picked up many times. The V and J genes are TRBV30 and TRBJ1-1; 8 bases match TRBD1. This CDR3 is built from 14 residues. The V gene's germline CDR1 is GTSNPN and CDR2 SVGIG (reference sequence). The trim removed 5 bases at V and 4 bases at J, leaving 9 bases unmatched. The chain's CDR3 is CAWGQGAVSTEAFF. The DNA for the CDR3 is TGTGCCTGGGGACAGGGAGCCGTTAGCACTGAAGCTTTCTTT. The full variable domain, in which reference TRBV30 and TRBJ1-1 provide the parts outside the CDR3, is SQTIHQWPATLVQPVGSPLSLECTVEGTSNPNLYWYRQAAGRGLQLLFYSVGIGQISSEVPQNLSASRPQDRQFILSSKKLLLSDSGFYLCAWGQGAVSTEAFFGQGTRLTVV.